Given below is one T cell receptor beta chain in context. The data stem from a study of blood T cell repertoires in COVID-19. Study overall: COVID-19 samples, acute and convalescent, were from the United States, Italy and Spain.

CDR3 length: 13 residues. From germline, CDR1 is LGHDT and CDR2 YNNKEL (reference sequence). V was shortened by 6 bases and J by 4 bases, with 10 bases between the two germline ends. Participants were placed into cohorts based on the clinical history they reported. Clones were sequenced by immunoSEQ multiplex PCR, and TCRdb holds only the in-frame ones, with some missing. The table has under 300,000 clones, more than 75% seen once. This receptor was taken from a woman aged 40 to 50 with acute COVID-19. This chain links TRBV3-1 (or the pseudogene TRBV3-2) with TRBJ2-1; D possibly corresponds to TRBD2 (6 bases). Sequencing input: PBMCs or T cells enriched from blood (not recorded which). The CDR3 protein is CASRRGSYNEQFF. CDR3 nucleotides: TGTGCCAGCAGGCGGGGTTCTTACAATGAGCAGTTCTTC.